This T cell receptor beta chain was documented in a study of blood T cell repertoires in COVID-19 (dated by TCRdb to 2019 to 2021). Concerning the study at large: Collaborator samples came from the United States, Italy and Spain and covered acute and convalescent phases of COVID-19. The material from the prospective study consisted of cDNA or gDNA derived from T cells, B-cell-depleted T cells, or PBMCs. The dataset comprised deeply sampled blood TCRbeta repertoires from subjects exposed to, actively infected with, or recovered from COVID-19. The repertoires were released in a freely available public database intended as a resource for research on the immune response to SARS-CoV-2. The samples were drawn from two sources: the first 160 participants of the ongoing ImmuneRACE study, and 1,254 subjects contributed by 6 global collaborators. The sample metadata nearly always contained a de-identified subject ID, COVID-19 status, age in years and sex. Where HLA class I and class II types were available, the types were taken from metadata supplied by the sample provider, not from assay-based typing. Overall results and qualifications from the work: Clinical and demographic metadata were provided uncurated, with the amount varying by source and participant.

From cysteine to phenylalanine, the CDR3 is 13 amino acids long. Of the read, only the CDR3 DNA is kept; its 39 bases are in frame from base 1. V sheds 3 bases and J sheds 3 bases, leaving 9 bases between their ends. Taken from the germline V gene (reference sequence), the CDR1 and CDR2 loops are LNHNV and YYDKDF. Whole blood was collected in K2EDTA tubes by collaborating institutions according to the institutions' own protocols. For TCRbeta analysis, collaborator samples were shipped as frozen whole blood, as isolated PBMCs, or as DNA extracted from either sample type. TCRbeta CDR3 regions were amplified from genomic DNA by means of the immunoSEQ Assay, a bias-controlled multiplex PCR. The paper's data handling went like this. Within the assay, amplification of reference gene primers was used to estimate how many nucleated cells each sample contained. To quantify the absolute abundance of each unique TCRbeta CDR3 rearrangement, sequence reads were collapsed and filtered. For each sample, productive Simpson clonality was calculated as the square root of Simpson's diversity index across productive rearrangements. As stored in TCRdb, this immuneACCESS dataset retains in-frame rearrangements with V and J assigned. A fraction of the clones does not appear; measured against another copy, unresolved V genes explain less than half of the discrepancy, and the remainder lacks a known reason. V and J calls and clone size are given by that table; D and trimming were obtained from the DNA. In all, the sample holds 90,000 to 120,000 clones, and about nine tenths of those were seen once. The ten largest clones capture around 7% of the sample.

On this clone itself: Its antigen is not yet known. Base qualities are not provided; no much larger clone lies one nucleotide away.

Here the chain combines TRBV15 and TRBJ2-7, and TRBD1 may be the D gene, going by 5 matching bases. The sequence was obtained from a man in his forties or fifties with active or convalescent COVID-19. The sample comprised peripheral blood. The DNA sequence reads TGTGCCACCAGCAGGGACACCGACTACGAGCAGTACTTC. It translates as CATSRDTDYEQYF. This CDR3, with the reference TRBV15 and TRBJ2-7 proteins standing in past its ends, gives the full variable domain DAMVIQNPRYQVTQFGKPVTLSCSQTLNHNVMYWYQQKSSQAPKLLFHYYDKDFNNEADTPDNFQSRRPNTSFCFLDIRSPGLGDTAMYLCATSRDTDYEQYFGPGTRLTVT.